Given below is one TCR beta chain in context. Primers: 60 Vbeta forward and 13 Jbeta reverse. Clones were sequenced by immunoSEQ multiplex PCR, and TCRdb holds only the in-frame ones, with some missing. The sample comprises roughly 200,000 clones, 79% of which are singletons, and under 0.75% rests with the top ten. The data belong to a study of cytomegalovirus exposure and HLA in healthy donors. V was cut by 3 bases and J by 1 base, with 12 bases left in between. Looked up from germline, CDR1 is SNHLY and CDR2 is FYNNEI. The CDR3 covers 15 residues. The TCR comes from a woman in her 40s in good health and CMV-seronegative. The genes are TRBV2 and TRBJ1-1; the D is unclear. Sequencing was performed on PBMCs. CDR3 in amino acids: CASSDPGRANTEAFF. DNA for the CDR3: TGTGCCAGCAGTGATCCGGGGAGGGCGAACACTGAAGCTTTCTTT. The full variable domain, completed using reference TRBV2 and TRBJ1-1, is EPEVTQTPSHQVTQMGQEVILRCVPISNHLYFYWYRQILGQKVEFLVSFYNNEISEKSEIFDDQFSVERPDGSNFTLKIRSTKLEDSAMYFCASSDPGRANTEAFFGQGTRLTVV.